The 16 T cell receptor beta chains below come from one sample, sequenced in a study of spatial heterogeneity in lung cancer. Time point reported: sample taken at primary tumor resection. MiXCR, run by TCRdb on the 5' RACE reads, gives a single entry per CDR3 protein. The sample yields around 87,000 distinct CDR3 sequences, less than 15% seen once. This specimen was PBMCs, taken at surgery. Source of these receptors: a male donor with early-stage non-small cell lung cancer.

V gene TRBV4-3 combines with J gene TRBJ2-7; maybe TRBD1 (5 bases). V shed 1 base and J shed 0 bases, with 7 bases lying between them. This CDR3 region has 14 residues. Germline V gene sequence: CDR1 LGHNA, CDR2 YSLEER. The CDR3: CASSQVRDSYEQYF. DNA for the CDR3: TGCGCCAGCAGCCAAGTCAGGGACTCCTACGAGCAGTACTTC.

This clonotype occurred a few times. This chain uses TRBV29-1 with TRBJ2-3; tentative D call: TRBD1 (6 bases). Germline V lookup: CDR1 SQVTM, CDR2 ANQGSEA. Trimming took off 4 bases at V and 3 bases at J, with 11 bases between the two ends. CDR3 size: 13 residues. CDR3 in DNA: TGCAGCGTTGGGCTAGGGGGTACAGATACGCAGTATTTT. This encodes CSVGLGGTDTQYF.

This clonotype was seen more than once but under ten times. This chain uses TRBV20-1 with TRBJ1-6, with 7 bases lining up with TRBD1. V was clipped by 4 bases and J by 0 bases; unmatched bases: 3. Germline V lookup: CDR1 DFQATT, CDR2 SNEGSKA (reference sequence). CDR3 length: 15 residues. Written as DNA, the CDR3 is TGCAGTGCTATGACAGGGAGCTCCTATAATTCACCCCTCCACTTT. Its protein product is CSAMTGSSYNSPLHF.

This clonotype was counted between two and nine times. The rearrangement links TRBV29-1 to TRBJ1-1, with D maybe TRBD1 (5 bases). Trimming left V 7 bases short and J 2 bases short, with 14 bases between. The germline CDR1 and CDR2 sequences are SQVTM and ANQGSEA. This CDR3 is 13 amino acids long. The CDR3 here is CSGGHSANTEAFF. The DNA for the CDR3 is TGCAGCGGTGGACACTCCGCCAACACTGAAGCTTTCTTT.

CDR3 residues: CATSARTENTGELFF. The CDR3 DNA is TGTGCCACCAGTGCCCGGACAGAGAACACCGGGGAGCTGTTTTTT. This chain uses TRBV24-1 with TRBJ2-2, with D perhaps matching TRBD1 (6 bases). Germline CDR1 KGHDR, CDR2 SFDVKD. The CDR3 extends over 15 amino acids. V dropped 5 bases and J dropped 1 base, with 10 bases sitting between them.

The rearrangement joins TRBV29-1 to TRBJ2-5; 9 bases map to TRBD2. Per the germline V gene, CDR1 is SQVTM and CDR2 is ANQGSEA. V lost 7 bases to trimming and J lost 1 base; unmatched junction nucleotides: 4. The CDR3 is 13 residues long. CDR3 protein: CSGNSGSQETQYF. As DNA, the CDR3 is TGCAGCGGTAATAGCGGGAGCCAAGAGACCCAGTACTTC.

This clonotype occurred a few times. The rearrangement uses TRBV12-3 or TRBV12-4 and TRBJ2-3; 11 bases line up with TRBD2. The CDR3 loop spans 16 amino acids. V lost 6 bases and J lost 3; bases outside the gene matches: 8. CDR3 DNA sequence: TGTGCCAGCAGCCCCCGACTAGCGGGAAATACAGATACGCAGTATTTT. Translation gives CASSPRLAGNTDTQYF.

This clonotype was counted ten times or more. CDR3 DNA sequence: TGTGCCAGCAGTGACTCTTACCAGACTAGCGGGGGCACAGATACGCAGTATTTT. Its translation: CASSDSYQTSGGTDTQYF. The gene calls are TRBV6-4 and TRBJ2-3; TRBD2 aligns across 11 bases. The CDR3 is 18 residues long. CDR1 MRHNA and CDR2 SNTAGT come from the germline V gene. After removal of 0 bases from V and 1 base from J, the junction contained 6 bases not matched to a gene.

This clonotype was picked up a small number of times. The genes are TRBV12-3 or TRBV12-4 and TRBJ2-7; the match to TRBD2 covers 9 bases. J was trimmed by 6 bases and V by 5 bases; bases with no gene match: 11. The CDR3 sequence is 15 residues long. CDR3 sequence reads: CASSQRTSVISEQYF. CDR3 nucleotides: TGTGCCAGCAGTCAACGGACTAGCGTCATCTCCGAGCAGTACTTC.

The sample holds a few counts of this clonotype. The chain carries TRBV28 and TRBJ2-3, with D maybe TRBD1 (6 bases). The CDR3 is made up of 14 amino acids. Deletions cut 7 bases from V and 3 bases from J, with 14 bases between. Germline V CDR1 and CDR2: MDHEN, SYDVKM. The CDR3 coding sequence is TGTGCCAGCACCCGAGGGGGAGTGACAGATACGCAGTATTTT. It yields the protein CASTRGGVTDTQYF.

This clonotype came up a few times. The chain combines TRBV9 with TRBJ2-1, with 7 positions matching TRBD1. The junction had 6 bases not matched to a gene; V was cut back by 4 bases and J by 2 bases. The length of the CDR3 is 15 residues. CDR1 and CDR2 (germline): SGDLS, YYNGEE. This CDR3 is CASSHDRAPYNEQFF. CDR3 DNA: TGTGCCAGCAGCCACGACAGGGCCCCCTACAATGAGCAGTTCTTC.

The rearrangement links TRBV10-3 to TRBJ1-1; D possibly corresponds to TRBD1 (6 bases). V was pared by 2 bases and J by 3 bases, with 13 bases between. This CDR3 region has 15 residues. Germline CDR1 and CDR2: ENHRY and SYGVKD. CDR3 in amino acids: CAISEPLRTDTEAFF. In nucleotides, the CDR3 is TGTGCCATCAGTGAGCCTCTTAGGACAGACACTGAAGCTTTCTTT.

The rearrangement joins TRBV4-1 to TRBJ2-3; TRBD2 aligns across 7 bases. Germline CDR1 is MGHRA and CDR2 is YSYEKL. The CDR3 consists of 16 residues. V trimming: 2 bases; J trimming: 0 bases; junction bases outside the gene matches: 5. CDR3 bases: TGCGCCAGCAGCCAACCCGATAGCGGGAGCACAGATACGCAGTATTTT. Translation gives CASSQPDSGSTDTQYF.

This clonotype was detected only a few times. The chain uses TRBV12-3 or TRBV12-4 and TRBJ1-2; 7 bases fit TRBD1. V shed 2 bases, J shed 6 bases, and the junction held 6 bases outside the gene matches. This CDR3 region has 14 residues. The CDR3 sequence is CASSLMAGGHGYTF. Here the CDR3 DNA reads TGTGCCAGCAGTTTAATGGCAGGGGGTCATGGCTACACCTTC.

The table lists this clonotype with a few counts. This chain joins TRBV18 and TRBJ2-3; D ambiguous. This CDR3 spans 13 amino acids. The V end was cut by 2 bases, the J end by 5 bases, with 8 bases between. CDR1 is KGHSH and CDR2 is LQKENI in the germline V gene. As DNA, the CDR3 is TGTGCCAGCTCACCATCGCGGAGAGATACGCAGTATTTT. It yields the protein CASSPSRRDTQYF. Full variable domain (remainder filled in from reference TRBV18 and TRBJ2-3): NAGVMQNPRHLVRRRGQEARLRCSPMKGHSHVYWYRQLPEEGLKFMVYLQKENIIDESGMPKERFSAEFPKEGPSILRIQQVVRGDSAAYFCASSPSRRDTQYFGPGTRLTVL.

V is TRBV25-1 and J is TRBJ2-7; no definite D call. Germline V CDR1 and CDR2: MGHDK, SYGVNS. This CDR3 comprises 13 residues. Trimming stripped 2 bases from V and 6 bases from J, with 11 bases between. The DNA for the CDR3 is TGTGCCAGCAGTGAAGGGTTTCCTGGCGAGCAGTACTTC. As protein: CASSEGFPGEQYF.